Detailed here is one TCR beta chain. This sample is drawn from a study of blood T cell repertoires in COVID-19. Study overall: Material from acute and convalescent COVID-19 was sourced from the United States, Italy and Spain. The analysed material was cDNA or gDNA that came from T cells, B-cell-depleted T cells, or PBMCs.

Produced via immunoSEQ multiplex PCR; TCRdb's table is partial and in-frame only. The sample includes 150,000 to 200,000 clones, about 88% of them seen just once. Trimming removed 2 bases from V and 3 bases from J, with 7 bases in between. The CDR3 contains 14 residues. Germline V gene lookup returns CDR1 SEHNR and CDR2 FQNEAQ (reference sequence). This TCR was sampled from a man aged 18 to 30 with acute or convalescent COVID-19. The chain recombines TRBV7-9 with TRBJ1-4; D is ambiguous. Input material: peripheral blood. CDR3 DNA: TGTGCCAGCAGCTTAACTGGAGCTAATGAAAAACTGTTTTTT. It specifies CASSLTGANEKLFF.